The sequence of this T cell receptor beta chain was determined in a study of cytomegalovirus exposure and HLA in healthy donors. Clones were read by immunoSEQ multiplex PCR, and TCRdb kept only the in-frame ones, dropping some. This sample has more than 250,000 clones; 75% to 90% occur once, and the top ten carry roughly 1.2%. The V gene's germline CDR1 is MNHEY and CDR2 SMNVEV (reference sequence). The CDR3 has 14 residues. Trimming removed 4 bases from V and 3 bases from J; junction bases left unmatched: 4. This TCR came from a woman in her 30s in good health and CMV-seropositive. Material: PBMCs. The J gene is TRBJ2-7, the V gene TRBV27; 9 positions match TRBD2. The CDR3 nucleotides are TGTGCCAGCAGTTCCCAGCGGGGGGTCTACGAGCAGTACTTC. The encoded protein is CASSSQRGVYEQYF.